The 20 T cell receptor beta chains listed next were all sequenced from one sample in a study of neurological immune-mediated disorders. TCRdb recomputed calls from the 5' RACE reads with MiXCR, one row per CDR3 protein. Here the sample spans around 66,000 distinct CDR3 sequences, approximately 5% being singletons. The sample comprised PBMCs. The receptors here all came from a woman aged 70-85 years with multiple sclerosis.

This clonotype has at least ten counts. The V gene is TRBV20-1, the J gene TRBJ2-7, with 12 bases matching TRBD2. CDR3 length: 14 residues. Germline V gives CDR1 DFQATT, CDR2 SNEGSKA (reference sequence). The trim removed 6 bases at V and 8 bases at J, leaving 11 bases unmatched. The CDR3 DNA is TGCAGTGCCAAGCAGACTAGCGGGAGTATGAAGCAGTACTTC. This sequence encodes CSAKQTSGSMKQYF.

This clonotype was counted ten times or more. This chain connects TRBV10-1 to TRBJ2-1, with TRBD2 matching over 7 bases. From germline, CDR1 is WNHNN and CDR2 SYGVQD (reference sequence). The CDR3 sequence is 14 residues long. Trimming at V came to 0 bases and at J to 7 bases, leaving 3 bases not matched to a gene. This chain's CDR3 is CASSESNGRNEQFF. DNA of the CDR3: TGCGCCAGCAGTGAGTCGAACGGGAGGAATGAGCAGTTCTTC.

This clonotype was counted many times. The CDR3 DNA follows: TGCAGTTTTAGGGTAGCGGGAAGGGAATCCGGGGAGCTGTTTTTT. Translating it yields CSFRVAGRESGELFF. J is TRBJ2-2 and V is TRBV20-1, with 8 bases identical to TRBD2. Unmatched junction bases numbered 14, after V lost 8 bases and J lost 6 bases. Germline CDR1 and CDR2: DFQATT and SNEGSKA (reference sequence). The length of the CDR3 is 15 residues.

This clonotype was seen many times. The rearrangement uses TRBV20-1 and TRBJ2-2, with D unclear. Trimming pared 3 bases from V and 0 bases from J, leaving 5 bases between. CDR1 is DFQATT, CDR2 SNEGSKA, per germline (reference sequence). This CDR3 comprises 13 residues. This CDR3 reads CSASEPNTGELFF. DNA of the CDR3: TGCAGTGCTAGCGAGCCGAACACCGGGGAGCTGTTTTTT.

The CDR3 nucleotides read TGTGCCAGCAGTTGGGACAGGGGGCTGTACGAGCAGTACTTC. This translates into CASSWDRGLYEQYF. The gene calls are TRBV7-9 and TRBJ2-7, with 12 bases aligning to TRBD1. The CDR3 is 14 residues long. CDR1 and CDR2 from the germline V gene are SEHNR and FQNEAQ (reference sequence). V gave up 6 bases and J gave up 4 bases; unmatched junction bases: 4.

This clonotype was counted many times. This chain links TRBV20-1 with TRBJ2-7; D is tentatively TRBD1 or TRBD2 (5 bases each). CDR3 length equals 12 residues. V gave up 7 bases and J gave up 4 bases, with 14 bases separating them. The germline gives CDR1 DFQATT, CDR2 SNEGSKA (reference sequence). In nucleotides, the CDR3 is TGCAGTGTCAATCAGGGAGAGTACGAGCAGTACTTC. Amino acids: CSVNQGEYEQYF.

This clonotype has a count of ten or more. CDR3 loop: CAWSGGQGTEAFF. CDR3 DNA: TGTGCCTGGAGTGGCGGACAGGGCACTGAAGCTTTCTTT. V is TRBV30 and J is TRBJ1-1; the match to TRBD1 covers 8 bases. V gave up 1 base and J gave up 4 bases; unmatched junction bases: 2. The CDR3 has 13 residues. Germline V gives CDR1 GTSNPN, CDR2 SVGIG (reference sequence).

This clonotype was counted a few times. Relative to the germline gene, one junction end is altered; a read error may explain this. V usage is TRBV3-1 and J usage is TRBJ1-6, with unresolved D. This CDR3 contains 16 residues. The germline CDR1 and CDR2 sequences are LGHDT and YNNKEL (reference sequence). The CDR3 sequence: CASSQNSGRIGSPLHF. DNA of the CDR3: TGTGCCAGCAGCCAAAACTCGGGTCGGATAGGTTCACCCCTACACTTT.

This clonotype was seen repeatedly, ten times or more. The J gene is TRBJ2-1, the V gene TRBV3-1, with 12 nucleotides matching TRBD2. J was trimmed by 8 bases and V by 4 bases; bases with no gene match: 6. Germline CDR1 and CDR2: LGHDT and YNNKEL (reference sequence). This CDR3 is built from 15 residues. The chain's CDR3 is CASSRVTSGRDEQFF. Written as DNA, the CDR3 is TGTGCCAGCAGCCGAGTGACTAGCGGGAGAGATGAGCAGTTCTTC.

This clonotype was observed many times. The genes are TRBV10-3 and TRBJ2-1; D not resolved. This CDR3 is 15 amino acids long. Trimming took off 4 bases at V and 7 bases at J, with 17 bases between the two ends. Germline V gene lookup returns CDR1 ENHRY and CDR2 SYGVKD. The CDR3 is CAISALLLKDNEQFF. Written as DNA, the CDR3 is TGTGCCATCAGTGCCCTCCTCCTTAAGGATAATGAGCAGTTCTTC.

Many counts were recorded for this clonotype. The CDR3 region has the DNA TGTGCCACCAGTGATAGGAACAGCTACGAGCAGTACTTC. It yields the protein CATSDRNSYEQYF. The J gene is TRBJ2-7, the V gene TRBV24-1, with no clear D. CDR3 length equals 13 residues. V was cut by 3 bases and J by 3 bases, with 8 bases left in between. CDR1 and CDR2 from the germline V gene are KGHDR and SFDVKD.

The chain joins TRBV6-5 to TRBJ2-7; perhaps TRBD1 as D (6 bases). Germline-derived CDR1 and CDR2 are MNHEY and SVGAGI. This CDR3 spans 13 amino acids. The V gene lost 2 bases and the J gene lost 3 bases, with 8 bases spanning the gap. The CDR3 spells CASSYGQNYEQYF. For the CDR3, the DNA is TGTGCCAGCAGTTACGGACAGAACTACGAGCAGTACTTC.

This clonotype qualifies as medium-sized. This rearrangement joins TRBV15 to TRBJ2-1; D may be TRBD2 (6 bases). The CDR3 consists of 18 residues. Trimming stripped 3 bases from V and 4 bases from J, with 22 bases between. The germline V gene has CDR1 LNHNV and CDR2 YYDKDF (reference sequence). CDR3 loop: CATSRLGLDLPTYNEQFF. In nucleotides, the CDR3 is TGTGCCACCAGCAGGCTGGGACTGGACCTACCCACTTACAATGAGCAGTTCTTC.

There are many counts of this clonotype. The chain joins TRBV7-8 to TRBJ2-6; no clear D. The V gene lost 5 bases and the J gene lost 3 bases, with 14 bases spanning the gap. CDR1 and CDR2 from the germline V gene are SGHVS and FQNEAQ. The CDR3 has 16 amino acids. This chain's CDR3 is CASSQDGSGGANVLTF. CDR3 DNA: TGTGCCAGCAGCCAGGACGGTTCAGGTGGGGCCAACGTCCTGACTTTC. Together with reference TRBV7-8 and TRBJ2-6, the CDR3 gives the full variable domain: GAGVSQSPRYKVAKRGQDVALRCDPISGHVSLFWYQQALGQGPEFLTYFQNEAQLDKSGLPSDRFFAERPEGSVSTLKIQRTQQEDSAVYLCASSQDGSGGANVLTFGAGSRLTVL.

This clonotype was counted at least ten times. V gene TRBV11-2 combines with J gene TRBJ2-2; TRBD2 matches at 10 bases. Trimming cost V 3 bases and J 8 bases; bases outside gene matches: 12. Germline V gene lookup returns CDR1 SGHAT and CDR2 FQNNGV. The CDR3 sequence is 17 residues long. CDR3 loop: CASSFEGSSGRRGELFF. In nucleotides, the CDR3 is TGTGCCAGCAGCTTTGAGGGGTCTAGCGGGAGAAGAGGGGAGCTGTTTTTT.

The chain carries TRBV19 and TRBJ2-7; a possible D gene is TRBD1 (5 bases). This CDR3 contains 14 residues. Germline CDR1 is LNHDA and CDR2 is SQIVND (reference sequence). V dropped 6 bases and J dropped 3 bases, with 15 bases sitting between them. The CDR3 is CASRPPGRVYEQYF. The CDR3 coding sequence is TGTGCCAGTAGGCCCCCCGGCAGGGTCTACGAGCAGTACTTC.

The chain couples TRBV6-1 to TRBJ1-5; D is possibly TRBD1 (5 bases). V lost 0 bases to trimming and J lost 2 bases, with 11 bases between them. Germline V gene sequence: CDR1 MNHNS, CDR2 SASEGT. The CDR3 is 16 amino acids. CDR3 amino acids: CASSEAGPGGNQPQHF. CDR3 in DNA: TGTGCCAGCAGTGAAGCGGGACCTGGGGGCAATCAGCCCCAGCATTTT.

Only a few counts were recorded for this clonotype. The genes are TRBV12-3 or TRBV12-4 and TRBJ1-1; the D gene is possibly TRBD1 (5 bases). V was trimmed by 4 bases and J by 1 base, leaving 19 bases between them. The CDR3 is 17 residues long. CDR3 sequence: CASSYRRVREKNTEAFF. In DNA form, the CDR3 reads TGTGCCAGCAGTTACCGTCGGGTCAGGGAGAAGAACACTGAAGCTTTCTTT.

This clonotype was observed many times. The chain employs TRBV7-3 and TRBJ2-7, with TRBD1 matching over 10 bases. CDR1 is SGHTA and CDR2 is FQGTGA in the germline V gene. J was trimmed by 4 bases and V by 5 bases; bases with no gene match: 5. The CDR3 totals 14 residues. In DNA, the CDR3 is TGTGCCAGCAGCAGGGACAGGGGAGATTACGAGCAGTACTTC. It encodes CASSRDRGDYEQYF.

This clonotype came up many times. V is TRBV5-1 and J is TRBJ2-2, with 7 bases that match TRBD2. The CDR3 has 16 residues. After removal of 0 bases from V and 4 bases from J, the junction contained 6 bases not matched to a gene. From germline, CDR1 is SGHRS and CDR2 YFSETQ. Here the CDR3 reads CASSLAGTTTTGELFF. The CDR3 DNA reads TGCGCCAGCAGCTTGGCCGGGACTACTACCACCGGGGAGCTGTTTTTT.